This entry lists 18 T cell receptor beta chains sequenced from one sample in a study of T cell responses to AZD1222 COVID-19 vaccine. TCRdb's copy holds only in-frame clones and misses some; the assay was immunoSEQ multiplex PCR. The profile shows about 180,000 clones, around 90% of them singletons. Sample: peripheral blood, taken 28 days after the second AZD1222 dose. These receptor sequences come from an adult who received the AZD1222 COVID-19 vaccine.

The chain uses TRBV5-4 and TRBJ1-3; 7 positions match TRBD1. The V gene's germline CDR1 is SGHNT and CDR2 YYREEE (reference sequence). With V trimmed by 0 bases and J by 0 bases, 6 bases remained unmatched. The CDR3 extends over 17 amino acids. The CDR3 nucleotides read TGTGCCAGCAGCTTGGACTTGACAGGGACCTCTGGAAACACCATATATTTT. It translates to CASSLDLTGTSGNTIYF.

This chain connects TRBV7-8 to TRBJ2-5; D is tentatively TRBD1 or TRBD2 (5 bases each). The CDR3 sequence is 12 residues long. Trimming pared 8 bases from V and 5 bases from J, leaving 12 bases between. From germline, CDR1 is SGHVS and CDR2 FQNEAQ. The CDR3 DNA sequence: TGTGCCAGCCGTCCGGGGCGGGAGACCCAGTACTTC. This gives the protein CASRPGRETQYF.

This sequence joins TRBV19 and TRBJ2-5; weak D call: TRBD2 (7 bases). V was clipped by 6 bases and J by 5 bases, with 22 bases between them. The CDR3 is made up of 16 amino acids. Germline CDR1 reads LNHDA; CDR2 reads SQIVND (reference sequence). The CDR3 region has the DNA TGTGCCAGTAGCGACCCCAGGGGAGGGTCGCGGGAGACCCAGTACTTC. Its translation: CASSDPRGGSRETQYF.

The chain recombines TRBV19 with TRBJ1-1, with D tentatively TRBD1 (5 bases). From germline, CDR1 is LNHDA and CDR2 SQIVND (reference sequence). This CDR3 spans 14 amino acids. V was shortened by 4 bases and J by 0 bases, with 9 bases between the two germline ends. The CDR3 protein is CASSTRALNTEAFF. CDR3 bases: TGTGCCAGTAGTACCAGGGCCCTGAACACTGAAGCTTTCTTT.

CDR3 DNA sequence: TGTGCCAGCAGCTTAACAGGGGCCGGGGCCAACGTCCTGACTTTC. Translated: CASSLTGAGANVLTF. This chain links TRBV7-3 with TRBJ2-6; a possible D gene is TRBD1 (5 bases). The CDR3 contains 15 residues. V was pared by 0 bases and J by 4 bases, with 7 bases between. Germline CDR1 SGHTA, CDR2 FQGTGA.

The chain uses TRBV19 and TRBJ2-7; 8 positions match TRBD2. V lost 5 bases and J lost 5; bases outside the gene matches: 11. The germline gives CDR1 LNHDA, CDR2 SQIVND (reference sequence). The length of the CDR3 is 15 residues. CDR3 in DNA: TGTGCCAGTAGTCCGTTAAGCGGGAGTTCCCACGAGCAGTACTTC. It encodes CASSPLSGSSHEQYF.

The V gene is TRBV19, the J gene TRBJ2-1; D is unclear. CDR1 is LNHDA and CDR2 is SQIVND in the germline V gene (reference sequence). This CDR3 has 12 amino acids. The V gene lost 1 base and the J gene lost 12 bases, with 10 bases spanning the gap. DNA of the CDR3: TGTGCCAGTAGTATAGGCCCGGCTTCGCAGTTCTTC. Its translation: CASSIGPASQFF.

This chain connects TRBV4-1 to TRBJ1-5, with D unresolved. V lost 1 base to trimming and J lost 0 bases, with 10 bases between them. This CDR3 region has 16 residues. In germline, CDR1 is MGHRA, CDR2 YSYEKL. CDR3 amino acids: CASSQGADASNQPQHF. The CDR3 DNA follows: TGCGCCAGCAGCCAAGGGGCCGACGCTAGCAATCAGCCCCAGCATTTT.

On this clone: This same CDR3 is encoded by further DNA sequences in the sample. J is TRBJ1-1 and V is TRBV9; 9 bases match TRBD1. This CDR3 has 14 amino acids. Looked up from germline, CDR1 is SGDLS and CDR2 is YYNGEE. Losses at the gene ends were 6 bases for V and 2 bases for J; bases not matched to a gene: 5. The CDR3 here is CASTRGQGNTEAFF. CDR3 coding DNA: TGTGCCAGCACGAGGGGACAGGGTAACACTGAAGCTTTCTTT.

This chain uses TRBV21-1 with TRBJ1-2. TRBV21-1 is deemed a pseudogene. The length of the CDR3 is 17 residues. CDR3 region: CASSKVGGLEVNYGYTF. Written as DNA, the CDR3 is TGTGCCAGCAGCAAAGTTGGTGGATTGGAGGTTAACTATGGCTACACCTTC.

This clone was counted a single time. The chain combines TRBV7-6 with TRBJ1-4, with D possibly TRBD1 on 6 matching bases. This CDR3 is 14 amino acids long. Germline CDR1 and CDR2: SGHVS and FNYEAQ. Trimming took 4 bases from V and 8 from J, leaving 14 bases between them. For the CDR3, the DNA is TGTGCCAGCAGCTGGTCAGGGGAGAGGGAAAAACTGTTTTTT. It is translated as CASSWSGEREKLFF.

The V call is TRBV29-1, the J call TRBJ2-7, with 14 bases lining up with TRBD2. The CDR3 is made up of 15 amino acids. J gave up 2 bases and V 6 bases, and 6 bases lay outside the gene matches. The germline CDR1 and CDR2 sequences are SQVTM and ANQGSEA. CDR3 protein: CSVTGTSGGTYEQYF. CDR3 in DNA: TGCAGCGTCACCGGGACTAGCGGGGGAACCTACGAGCAGTACTTC.

This clone was seen a single time. The CDR3 sequence: CASTLSNQPQHF. CDR3 nucleotide sequence: TGTGCCAGCACCCTATCCAATCAGCCCCAGCATTTT. The V and J genes are TRBV28 and TRBJ1-5; D call uncertain. V lost 7 bases and J lost 3, with 7 bases in between. The CDR3 extends over 12 amino acids. The germline gives CDR1 MDHEN, CDR2 SYDVKM.

V usage is TRBV6-1 and J usage is TRBJ1-5; D is uncertain. This CDR3 region has 13 residues. The germline CDR1 and CDR2 sequences are MNHNS and SASEGT. Trimming stripped 1 base from V and 5 bases from J, with 6 bases between. As DNA, the CDR3 is TGTGCCAGCAGTGAAGGAGGCGATCAGCCCCAGCATTTT. It encodes CASSEGGDQPQHF.

The gene calls are TRBV24-1 and TRBJ2-1; no reliable D call. Trimming took 4 bases from V and 10 from J, leaving 7 bases between them. The length of the CDR3 is 11 residues. In germline, CDR1 is KGHDR, CDR2 SFDVKD. The CDR3 DNA reads as TGTGCCACCAGTGAAGACCGAGAGCAGTTCTTC. Residues: CATSEDREQFF.

The chain uses TRBV30 and TRBJ1-6; D perhaps matches TRBD1 (5 bases). The germline gives CDR1 GTSNPN, CDR2 SVGIG (reference sequence). The CDR3 has 15 amino acids. Trimming removed 4 bases at V and 1 base at J, with 11 bases between. CDR3 DNA: TGTGCCTGGAAGTTTCGGGGGTCCTATAATTCACCCCTCCACTTT. Protein product: CAWKFRGSYNSPLHF.

V is TRBV7-2 and J is TRBJ2-3, with 9 bases identical to TRBD1. V shed 3 bases, J shed 3 bases, and the junction held 4 bases outside the gene matches. The CDR3 contains 15 residues. The germline V gene has CDR1 SGHTA and CDR2 FQGNSA. Here the CDR3 DNA reads TGTGCCAGCAGCTTCTTCGACAGGGGGACAGATACGCAGTATTTT. Residues: CASSFFDRGTDTQYF.

The V call is TRBV6-6, the J call TRBJ1-3; tentative D call: TRBD1 (6 bases). Per germline, CDR1 MNHNY and CDR2 SVGAGI (reference sequence). V gave up 5 bases and J gave up 4 bases, with 15 bases separating them. This CDR3 is 15 amino acids long. Here the CDR3 reads CASSTPGAGGNTIYF. The CDR3 DNA is TGTGCCAGCAGTACCCCAGGGGCGGGGGGAAACACCATATATTTT.